The 32 T cell receptor beta chains reported below all come from one sample, sequenced in a study of shared clonotypes between healthy human individuals. The table came from immunoSEQ multiplex PCR; TCRdb's copy has only in-frame clones and leaves some out. The sample holds about half a million clones, 65% to 85% seen once. Material: PBMCs. Receptor source: a woman aged 35 to 49 in good health. Some clones in this sample may be carry-over from other donors' samples.

The rearrangement joins TRBV20-1 to TRBJ2-1; TRBD2 might be the D (5 bases). Germline CDR1 and CDR2: DFQATT and SNEGSKA (reference sequence). The CDR3 runs to 11 residues. V shed 6 bases and J shed 8 bases, with 11 bases lying between them. In DNA form, the CDR3 reads TGCAGTGCAAGGTACGGGGATGAGCAGTTCTTC. Translation: CSARYGDEQFF.

The V and J genes are TRBV15 and TRBJ2-7, with D maybe TRBD2 (6 bases). The germline V gene encodes CDR1 LNHNV and CDR2 YYDKDF (reference sequence). V lost 1 base to trimming and J lost 0 bases, with 13 bases between them. This CDR3 has 16 residues. The CDR3 protein is CATSRVGGSRSYEQYF. CDR3 DNA: TGTGCCACCAGCAGAGTGGGGGGATCGCGCTCCTACGAGCAGTACTTC.

CDR3 DNA sequence: TGTGCCAGCGGGTGGACTAGCGGTAGCTCCTACAATGAGCAGTTCTTC. Translated: CASGWTSGSSYNEQFF. The J gene is TRBJ2-1, the V gene TRBV18; TRBD2 agrees at 10 bases. Looked up from germline, CDR1 is KGHSH and CDR2 is LQKENI. The V and J ends lost 8 bases and 0 bases, in that order; junction bases with no gene match: 7. The CDR3 loop spans 16 amino acids.

The count of this clone is one. Given a far larger clone just one base away, this is likely a sequencing read error. Other nucleotide sequences from this sample produce the same CDR3. This CDR3 reads CASRGTGSNQPQHF. In DNA, the CDR3 is TGTGCCAGCCGAGGGACAGGGAGCAACCAGCCCCAGCATTTT. The gene calls are TRBV27 and TRBJ1-5; 9 bases line up with TRBD1. Germline V gene sequence: CDR1 MNHEY, CDR2 SMNVEV (reference sequence). This CDR3 has 14 residues.

The chain is built from TRBV30 and TRBJ2-7; possibly TRBD1 for D (5 bases). This CDR3 contains 12 residues. Germline V gene lookup returns CDR1 GTSNPN and CDR2 SVGIG (reference sequence). V was shortened by 0 bases and J by 5 bases, with 8 bases between the two germline ends. Written as DNA, the CDR3 is TGTGCCTGGAGTGTTTCAGGGAACGAGCAGTACTTC. Translation: CAWSVSGNEQYF.

The chain employs TRBV7-9 and TRBJ2-7; unclear D gene. Germline V gene lookup returns CDR1 SEHNR and CDR2 FQNEAQ (reference sequence). The ends were cut back, 5 bases at V and 0 bases at J, with 14 bases in the middle. The CDR3 is 15 amino acids. The CDR3 nucleotides read TGTGCCAGCAGCCCCCTCGGCGTCCACTCCTACGAGCAGTACTTC. Amino acid sequence: CASSPLGVHSYEQYF.

This clone turned up a few times. The chain links TRBV9 to TRBJ2-3; the D is unclear. Per the germline V gene, CDR1 is SGDLS and CDR2 is YYNGEE. With 1 base removed from V and 0 bases from J, the gap between germline ends came to 6 bases. This CDR3 has 14 residues. The CDR3 DNA reads TGTGCCAGCAGCGTAAGTCTTAGCACAGATACGCAGTATTTT. Translation gives CASSVSLSTDTQYF.

With respect to this clone: A read error is the likely source, as a far larger clone sits one nucleotide away. The chain uses TRBV5-4 and TRBJ1-2; TRBD1 might be the D (5 bases). The CDR3 totals 13 residues. Germline V gene data show CDR1 as SGHNT and CDR2 as YYREEE (reference sequence). The DNA for the CDR3 is TGTACCAGCAAGGGGAACGGCGTCTATGGCTACACCTTC. It encodes CTSKGNGVYGYTF.

CDR3 residues: CASSAYRGESTDTQYF. The CDR3, as DNA: TGTGCCAGCAGCGCCTACAGGGGGGAGAGCACAGATACGCAGTATTTT. J is TRBJ2-3 and V is TRBV9; 8 bases are a match to TRBD1. CDR1 is SGDLS, CDR2 YYNGEE, per germline. The J segment lost 0 bases and the V segment lost 3 bases, leaving 6 bases of the junction unmatched. The CDR3 consists of 16 residues. Filled out from reference TRBV9 and TRBJ2-3, the complete variable domain reads DSGVTQTPKHLITATGQRVTLRCSPRSGDLSVYWYQQSLDQGLQFLIQYYNGEERAKGNILERFSAQQFPDLHSELNLSSLELGDSALYFCASSAYRGESTDTQYFGPGTRLTVL.

This clone was counted at least ten times. This sample also contains other DNA sequences that code for the same CDR3. The gene calls are TRBV4-2 and TRBJ2-7, with 8 bases that match TRBD1. The germline CDR1 and CDR2 sequences are LGHNA and YNFKEQ. The V segment lost 3 bases and the J segment 6 bases; nucleotides outside the gene matches: 4. The CDR3 is 13 residues long. This CDR3 reads CASSQDRVGEQYF. DNA of the CDR3: TGTGCCAGCAGCCAGGACAGGGTGGGCGAGCAGTACTTC.

CDR3 bases: TGTGCCAGTAGCTGGCTAGCGGGGCGTAACGGGGAGCTGTTTTTT. Its translation: CASSWLAGRNGELFF. V gene TRBV19 combines with J gene TRBJ2-2, with TRBD2 matching over 9 bases. Germline V gene sequence: CDR1 LNHDA, CDR2 SQIVND (reference sequence). V shed 6 bases and J 7 bases; nucleotides not matched to a gene: 9. CDR3 length: 15 amino acids.

The chain has TRBV6-4 and TRBJ2-3; D may be TRBD1 (5 bases). Trimming cost V 3 bases and J 2 bases, with 12 bases left between them. The CDR3 totals 15 residues. CDR1 and CDR2 (germline): MRHNA, SNTAGT. DNA for the CDR3: TGTGCCAGCAGTGAGCAGGGCTCCCACACAGATACGCAGTATTTT. Residues: CASSEQGSHTDTQYF.

The genes are TRBV28 and TRBJ2-1, with TRBD2 matching 14 bases. The germline V gene encodes CDR1 MDHEN and CDR2 SYDVKM. CDR3 length: 22 residues. V shed 5 bases and J 1 base; nucleotides not matched to a gene: 19. CDR3 sequence (DNA): TGTGCCAGCAGTCCAGGGGTCACAAGGGGACTAGCGGGAGATTCTTCCTACAATGAGCAGTTCTTC. Translated: CASSPGVTRGLAGDSSYNEQFF. Full variable domain (outside the CDR3, taken from reference TRBV28 and TRBJ2-1): DVKVTQSSRYLVKRTGEKVFLECVQDMDHENMFWYRQDPGLGLRLIYFSYDVKMKEKGDIPEGYSVSREKKERFSLILESASTNQTSMYLCASSPGVTRGLAGDSSYNEQFFGPGTRLTVL.

The V and J genes are TRBV10-3 and TRBJ1-1; D is uncertain. The V and J ends lost 9 bases and 1 base respectively, with 12 bases between them. Germline V gives CDR1 ENHRY, CDR2 SYGVKD. CDR3 length equals 13 residues. The chain's CDR3 is CAMRSVGNTEAFF. The CDR3 region has the DNA TGTGCCATGCGCAGTGTCGGGAACACTGAAGCTTTCTTT.

J is TRBJ2-4 and V is TRBV7-3; TRBD2 matches 8 bases. The CDR3 length is 12 residues. The germline CDR1 and CDR2 sequences are SGHTA and FQGTGA. The trim removed 5 bases at V and 15 bases at J, leaving 9 bases unmatched. CDR3 DNA sequence: TGTGCCAGCAGCCGTAGCGGGACCGCCCCGTACTTC. Its translation is CASSRSGTAPYF. Supplemented by reference TRBV7-3 and TRBJ2-4, the full variable domain reads GAGVSQTPSNKVTEKGKYVELRCDPISGHTALYWYRQSLGQGPEFLIYFQGTGAADDSGLPNDRFFAVRPEGSVSTLKIQRTERGDSAVYLCASSRSGTAPYFGAGTRLSVL.

This clone was detected once. This likely traces to a read error, being one base from a far larger clone. Other DNA sequences in the same sample also yield this CDR3. V usage is TRBV1 and J usage is TRBJ1-2. TRBV1 is termed a pseudogene. The CDR3 runs to 13 residues. The CDR3, as DNA: TGCACTAGCATTGTGCGAAAGACCTATGGCTACACCTTC. Its protein product is CTSIVRKTYGYTF.

The CDR3 coding sequence is TGCAGCGGATGGGGGGAGAACACTGAAGCTTTCTTT. Residues: CSGWGENTEAFF. This chain links TRBV29-1 with TRBJ1-1; maybe TRBD1 (5 bases). Per germline, CDR1 SQVTM and CDR2 ANQGSEA. V was pared by 7 bases and J by 1 base, with 10 bases between. The CDR3 runs to 12 residues.

Only a few counts were recorded for this clone. A much larger clone lies one base from this, so it may be a read error. Other DNA variants within this sample encode the same CDR3. The chain carries TRBV19 and TRBJ2-7; 12 bases are a match to TRBD1. CDR1 LNHDA and CDR2 SQIVND come from the germline V gene (reference sequence). This CDR3 has 21 residues. Germline trimming cut 8 bases from V and 12 bases from J; bases unmatched to any gene: 35. The CDR3: CASSPGTGGPFGRPTYEGRYF. CDR3 bases: TGTGCCAGTTCCCCTGGGACAGGGGGCCCCTTTGGTCGGCCCACCTACGAGGGTCGGTACTTC.

This clone appeared once. The CDR3 region is CASSQASGTGRNEQFF. Written as DNA, the CDR3 is TGTGCCAGCAGCCAAGCCTCCGGGACAGGGCGAAATGAGCAGTTCTTC. The genes are TRBV4-2 and TRBJ2-1; 9 bases are shared with TRBD1. This CDR3 contains 16 residues. Trimming removed 1 base from V and 7 bases from J; junction bases left unmatched: 8. The germline V gene has CDR1 LGHNA and CDR2 YNFKEQ.

The rearrangement links TRBV10-3 to TRBJ2-3; the D call may be TRBD1 or TRBD2 (5 bases each). The CDR3 contains 16 residues. CDR1 is ENHRY, CDR2 SYGVKD, per germline. The ends were cut back, 7 bases at V and 6 bases at J, with 23 bases in the middle. The CDR3 loop reads CAINPSGRSDWDTQYF. CDR3 DNA sequence: TGTGCCATCAACCCCTCGGGACGAAGCGATTGGGATACGCAGTATTTT.

Concerning this clone: A junction boundary mismatches the germline segment, possibly from a read error. Distinct nucleotide sequences in the sample also encode this CDR3. V and J are TRBV6-5 and TRBJ1-2; D not resolved. This CDR3 is 12 amino acids long. Germline V gene data show CDR1 as MNHEY and CDR2 as SVGAGI. CDR3 sequence reads: CASKQLGYGYTF. CDR3 DNA sequence: TGTGCCAGCAAACAGTTGGGATATGGCTATACCTTC.

To note about this clone: A single base is all that separates this from a far larger clone, so a read error is likely. CDR3 in amino acids: CASSREDRTYEQHF. CDR3 in DNA: TGTGCCAGCAGCCGCGAGGACAGAACCTACGAGCAGCACTTC. The chain employs TRBV4-2 and TRBJ2-7; the D gene is possibly TRBD1 (6 bases). Germline CDR1 reads LGHNA; CDR2 reads YNFKEQ. This CDR3 spans 14 amino acids.

The CDR3, as DNA: TGCGCCAGCAGCTTGGGGCTCGACAACACCGGGGAGCTGTTTTTT. Amino acids: CASSLGLDNTGELFF. This chain joins TRBV5-1 and TRBJ2-2; the D is unclear. V was clipped by 0 bases and J by 2 bases, with 8 bases between them. Germline CDR1 is SGHRS and CDR2 is YFSETQ. This CDR3 spans 15 amino acids.

This clone was detected a few times. J is TRBJ1-1 and V is TRBV18; no firm D call. The CDR3 sequence is 14 residues long. The germline V gene has CDR1 KGHSH and CDR2 LQKENI. With 3 bases removed from V and 3 bases from J, the gap between germline ends came to 11 bases. The CDR3: CASSPDQAYTEAFF. Here the CDR3 DNA reads TGTGCCAGCTCACCCGATCAGGCGTACACTGAAGCTTTCTTT.

This clone was observed once. This probably arose from a read error, given a far larger clone one base away. Distinct nucleotide sequences in the sample also encode this CDR3. The rearrangement links TRBV12-5 to TRBJ1-2; possibly TRBD1 for D (6 bases). The CDR3 spans 12 residues. Germline CDR1 is LGHNT and CDR2 is FRNRAP. CDR3 residues: CASGPGAYGYTF. CDR3 nucleotides: TGTGCTAGTGGTCCAGGGGCCTATGGCTATACCTTC.

The CDR3 nucleotides are TGTGCCAGCAGCGCAGACAGTCATCAGCCCCAGCATTTT. It is translated as CASSADSHQPQHF. This chain joins TRBV7-2 and TRBJ1-5, with D perhaps TRBD1 (5 bases). This CDR3 has 13 amino acids. CDR1 and CDR2 from the germline V gene are SGHTA and FQGNSA. Trimming took off 5 bases at V and 5 bases at J, with 10 bases between the two ends.

The rearrangement links TRBV9 to TRBJ2-1, with 8 bases fitting TRBD1. The CDR3 extends over 16 amino acids. Germline loops: CDR1 SGDLS, CDR2 YYNGEE. The V segment lost 7 bases and the J segment 6 bases; nucleotides outside the gene matches: 15. The CDR3 loop is CASAPRLGQAPNEQFF. CDR3 DNA: TGTGCCAGCGCCCCCCGGTTGGGACAGGCGCCCAATGAGCAGTTCTTC.

About this clone: This probably arose from a read error, given a far larger clone one base away. The chain carries TRBV27 and TRBJ2-2, with D unresolved. The CDR3 covers 13 residues. Germline CDR1 is MNHEY and CDR2 is SMNVEV (reference sequence). V was trimmed by 4 bases and J by 4 bases, leaving 7 bases between them. In DNA, the CDR3 is TGTGCCAGCAGTTACCACCGCACCGGGGAGCTGTTTTTT. Translated: CASSYHRTGELFF.

Concerning this clone itself: One base separates it from a far larger clone, so it is likely a read error. Different DNA sequences within this sample yield the same CDR3. J is TRBJ2-5 and V is TRBV5-1; the D call may be TRBD1 or TRBD2 (5 bases each). From germline, CDR1 is SGHRS and CDR2 YFSETQ. The CDR3 is 14 residues long. The CDR3 sequence: CASSLMGEQETQYF. The CDR3 nucleotides are TGCGCCAGTAGCTTGATGGGGGAACAAGAGACCCAGTACTTC.

As for this clone: Given a far larger clone just one base away, this is likely a sequencing read error. V gene TRBV4-2 combines with J gene TRBJ2-7; D is undetermined. This CDR3 has 16 residues. The germline V gene encodes CDR1 LGHNA and CDR2 YNFKEQ. The ends were cut back, 2 bases at V and 1 base at J, with 15 bases in the middle. The CDR3 DNA is TGTGCCAGCAGCCAAAACCGCACGACACTTTCCTACGAGCAGTACTTC. Translated: CASSQNRTTLSYEQYF.

The J gene is TRBJ1-1, the V gene TRBV2; tentatively, D is TRBD1 (5 bases). The CDR3 has 15 amino acids. V lost 3 bases to trimming and J lost 0 bases, with 11 bases between them. Germline-derived CDR1 and CDR2 are SNHLY and FYNNEI. The CDR3 DNA reads as TGTGCCAGCAGTGATGTCGGGGCAATGAACACTGAAGCTTTCTTT. Amino acid sequence: CASSDVGAMNTEAFF.

The chain employs TRBV19 and TRBJ1-5; 7 bases match TRBD1. V trimming: 6 bases; J trimming: 7 bases; junction bases outside the gene matches: 9. From germline, CDR1 is LNHDA and CDR2 SQIVND (reference sequence). The CDR3 spans 14 residues. CDR3: CASSIASGGQPQHF. Written as DNA, the CDR3 is TGTGCCAGTAGCATCGCCTCAGGGGGGCAGCCCCAGCATTTT.